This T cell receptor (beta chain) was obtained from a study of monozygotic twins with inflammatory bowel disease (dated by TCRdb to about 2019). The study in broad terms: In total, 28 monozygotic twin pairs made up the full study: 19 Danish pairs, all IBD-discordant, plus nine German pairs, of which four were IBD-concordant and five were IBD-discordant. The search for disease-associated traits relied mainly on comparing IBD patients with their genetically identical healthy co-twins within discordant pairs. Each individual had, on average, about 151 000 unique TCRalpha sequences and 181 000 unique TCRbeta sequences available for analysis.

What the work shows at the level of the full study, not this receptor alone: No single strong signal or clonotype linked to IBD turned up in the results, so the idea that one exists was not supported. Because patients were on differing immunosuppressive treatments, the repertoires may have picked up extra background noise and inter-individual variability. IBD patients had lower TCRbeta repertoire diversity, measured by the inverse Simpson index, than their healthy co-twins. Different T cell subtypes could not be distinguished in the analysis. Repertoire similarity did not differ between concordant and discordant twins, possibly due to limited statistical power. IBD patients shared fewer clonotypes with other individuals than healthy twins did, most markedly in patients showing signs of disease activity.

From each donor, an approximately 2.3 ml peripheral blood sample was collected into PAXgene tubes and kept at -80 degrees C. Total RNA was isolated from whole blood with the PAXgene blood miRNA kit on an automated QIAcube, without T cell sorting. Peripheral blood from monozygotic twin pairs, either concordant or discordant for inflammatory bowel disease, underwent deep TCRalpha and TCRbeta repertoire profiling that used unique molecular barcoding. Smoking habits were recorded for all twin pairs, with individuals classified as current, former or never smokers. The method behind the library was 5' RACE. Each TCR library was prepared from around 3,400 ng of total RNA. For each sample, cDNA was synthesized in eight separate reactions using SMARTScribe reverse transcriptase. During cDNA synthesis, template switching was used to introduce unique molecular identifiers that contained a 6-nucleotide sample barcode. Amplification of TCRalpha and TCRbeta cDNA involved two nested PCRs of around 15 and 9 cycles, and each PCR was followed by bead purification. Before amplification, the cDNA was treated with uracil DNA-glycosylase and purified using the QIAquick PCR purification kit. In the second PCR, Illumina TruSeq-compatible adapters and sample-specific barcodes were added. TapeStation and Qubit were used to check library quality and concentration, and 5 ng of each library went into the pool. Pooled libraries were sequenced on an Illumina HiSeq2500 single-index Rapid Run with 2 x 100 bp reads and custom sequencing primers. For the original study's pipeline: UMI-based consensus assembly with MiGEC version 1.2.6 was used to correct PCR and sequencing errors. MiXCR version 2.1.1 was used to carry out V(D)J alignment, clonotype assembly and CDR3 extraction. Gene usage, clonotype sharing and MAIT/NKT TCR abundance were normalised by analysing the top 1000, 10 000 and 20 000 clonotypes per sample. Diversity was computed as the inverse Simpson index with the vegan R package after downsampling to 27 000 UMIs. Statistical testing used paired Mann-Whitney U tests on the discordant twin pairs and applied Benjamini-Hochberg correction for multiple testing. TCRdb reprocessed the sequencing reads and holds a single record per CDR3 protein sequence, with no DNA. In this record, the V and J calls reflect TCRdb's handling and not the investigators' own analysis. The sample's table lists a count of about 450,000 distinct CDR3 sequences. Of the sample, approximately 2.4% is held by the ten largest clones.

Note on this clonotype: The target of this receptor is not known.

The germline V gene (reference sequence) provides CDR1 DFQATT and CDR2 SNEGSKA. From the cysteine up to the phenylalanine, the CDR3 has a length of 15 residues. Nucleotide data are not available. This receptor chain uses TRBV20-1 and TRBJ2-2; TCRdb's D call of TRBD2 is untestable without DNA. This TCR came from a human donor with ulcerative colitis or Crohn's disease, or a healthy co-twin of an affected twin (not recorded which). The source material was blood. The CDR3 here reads CSARTSGVNTGELFF.